This T cell receptor (beta chain) emerged from a study of T-cell reconstitution after alpha-beta-depleted transplantation in children. Study outcomes and limitations: Some patients' high day-60 TCRbeta diversity was attributed to recipient cells surviving conditioning. T-cell numbers and diversity one year post-transplant derived largely from freshly generated T cells.

Germline CDR1 is SGHRS and CDR2 is YFSETQ. The V gene end was trimmed by 4 bases and the J gene end by 2 bases; junction bases not matched to a gene: 3. This CDR3 comprises 15 residues. Unique molecular identifiers were used to barcode this TCRbeta library. TCRdb redid the calling of the PCR reads with MiXCR, one entry per CDR3 protein. The sample includes under 450,000 distinct CDR3 sequences, around 15% of them seen just once. With respect to this clonotype: Its specificity is unknown.

This TCR came from a boy less than two years old who had a stem cell transplant for Wiskott-Aldrich syndrome, so the T cells may come from the graft donor. The sequences come from PBMCs, mostly from graft donor cells, collected 360 days after TCRalphabeta/CD19-depleted stem cell transplant. The chain is built from TRBV5-1 and TRBJ2-5, with 12 bases matching TRBD2. CDR3 DNA sequence: TGCGCCAGCAGCCGGACTAGCGGGGATCAAGAGACCCAGTACTTC. Amino acids: CASSRTSGDQETQYF.